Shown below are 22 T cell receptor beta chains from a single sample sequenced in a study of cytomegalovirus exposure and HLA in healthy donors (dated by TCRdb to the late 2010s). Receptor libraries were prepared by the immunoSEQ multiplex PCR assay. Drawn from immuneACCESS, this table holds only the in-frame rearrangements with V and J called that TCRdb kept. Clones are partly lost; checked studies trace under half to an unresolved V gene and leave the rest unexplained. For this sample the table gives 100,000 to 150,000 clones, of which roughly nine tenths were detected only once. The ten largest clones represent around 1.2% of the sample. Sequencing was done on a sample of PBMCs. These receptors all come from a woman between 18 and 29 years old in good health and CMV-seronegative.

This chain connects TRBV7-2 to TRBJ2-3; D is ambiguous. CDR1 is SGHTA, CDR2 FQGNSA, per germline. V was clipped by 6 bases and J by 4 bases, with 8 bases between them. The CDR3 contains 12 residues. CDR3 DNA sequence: TGTGCCAGCAGTACATCTTCAGATACGCAGTATTTT. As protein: CASSTSSDTQYF.

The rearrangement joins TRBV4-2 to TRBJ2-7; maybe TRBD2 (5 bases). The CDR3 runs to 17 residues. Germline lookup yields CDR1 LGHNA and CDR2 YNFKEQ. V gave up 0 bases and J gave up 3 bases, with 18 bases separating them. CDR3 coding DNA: TGTGCCAGCAGCCAAGATCGAAAGGAGACTACCCTCTACGAGCAGTACTTC. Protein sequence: CASSQDRKETTLYEQYF.

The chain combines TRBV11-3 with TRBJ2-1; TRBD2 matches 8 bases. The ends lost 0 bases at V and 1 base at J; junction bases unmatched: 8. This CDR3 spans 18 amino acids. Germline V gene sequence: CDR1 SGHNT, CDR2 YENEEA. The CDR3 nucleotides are TGTGCCAGCAGCTTAGATTCGAGCGGGAGTTTGTCCTACAATGAGCAGTTCTTC. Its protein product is CASSLDSSGSLSYNEQFF. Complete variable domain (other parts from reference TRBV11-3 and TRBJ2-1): EAGVVQSPRYKIIEKKQPVAFWCNPISGHNTLYWYLQNLGQGPELLIRYENEEAVDDSQLPKDRFSAERLKGVDSTLKIQPAELGDSAVYLCASSLDSSGSLSYNEQFFGPGTRLTVL.

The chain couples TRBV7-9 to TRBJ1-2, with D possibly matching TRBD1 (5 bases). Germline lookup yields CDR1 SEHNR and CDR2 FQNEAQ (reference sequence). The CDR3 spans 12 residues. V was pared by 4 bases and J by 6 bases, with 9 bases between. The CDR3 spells CASSYQGNGYTF. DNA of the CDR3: TGTGCCAGCAGCTACCAGGGTAATGGCTACACCTTC. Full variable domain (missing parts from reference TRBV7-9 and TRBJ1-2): DTGVSQNPRHKITKRGQNVTFRCDPISEHNRLYWYRQTLGQGPEFLTYFQNEAQLEKSRLLSDRFSAERPKGSFSTLEIQRTEQGDSAMYLCASSYQGNGYTFGSGTRLTVV.

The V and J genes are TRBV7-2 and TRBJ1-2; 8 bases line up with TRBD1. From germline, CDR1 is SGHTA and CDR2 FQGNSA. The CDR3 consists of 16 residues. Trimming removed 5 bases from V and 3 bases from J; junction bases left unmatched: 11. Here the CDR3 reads CASSPRTGSTDYGYTF. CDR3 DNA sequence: TGTGCCAGCAGCCCAAGGACAGGGAGCACTGACTATGGCTACACCTTC. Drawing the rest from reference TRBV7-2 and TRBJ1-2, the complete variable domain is GAGVSQSPSNKVTEKGKDVELRCDPISGHTALYWYRQSLGQGLEFLIYFQGNSAPDKSGLPSDRFSAERTGGSVSTLTIQRTQQEDSAVYLCASSPRTGSTDYGYTFGSGTRLTVV.

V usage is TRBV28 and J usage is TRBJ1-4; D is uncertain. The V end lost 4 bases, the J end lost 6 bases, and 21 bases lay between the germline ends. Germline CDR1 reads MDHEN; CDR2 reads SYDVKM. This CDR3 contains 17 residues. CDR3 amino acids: CASSSAAAGGEDEKLFF. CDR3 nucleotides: TGTGCCAGCAGTTCCGCGGCCGCAGGAGGCGAGGATGAAAAACTGTTTTTT.

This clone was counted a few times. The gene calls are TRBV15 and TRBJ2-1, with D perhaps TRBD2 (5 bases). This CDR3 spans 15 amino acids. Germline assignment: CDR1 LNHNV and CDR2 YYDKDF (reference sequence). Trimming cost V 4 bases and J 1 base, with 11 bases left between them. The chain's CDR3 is CATSTGRESYNEQFF. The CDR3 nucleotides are TGTGCCACCAGCACAGGTAGGGAGTCCTACAATGAGCAGTTCTTC.

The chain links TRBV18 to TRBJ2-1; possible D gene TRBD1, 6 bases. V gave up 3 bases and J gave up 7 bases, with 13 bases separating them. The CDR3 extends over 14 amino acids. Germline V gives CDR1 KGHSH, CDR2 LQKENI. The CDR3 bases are TGTGCCAGCTCACCCCAGGGACAAGGAAATGAGCAGTTCTTC. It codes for CASSPQGQGNEQFF.

For the CDR3, the DNA is TGTGCCAGCAGCCCCGGGACTTCCACCGGGGAGCTGTTTTTT. Encoded protein: CASSPGTSTGELFF. J is TRBJ2-2 and V is TRBV6-5; maybe TRBD2 (6 bases). CDR3 length: 14 amino acids. Germline V gene data show CDR1 as MNHEY and CDR2 as SVGAGI. Trimming stripped 6 bases from V and 4 bases from J, with 12 bases between.

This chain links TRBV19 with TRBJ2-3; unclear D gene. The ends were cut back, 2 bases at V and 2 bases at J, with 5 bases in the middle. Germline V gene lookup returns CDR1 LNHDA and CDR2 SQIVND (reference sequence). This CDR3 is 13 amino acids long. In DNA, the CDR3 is TGTGCCAGTAGTATACTGTACACAGATACGCAGTATTTT. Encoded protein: CASSILYTDTQYF.

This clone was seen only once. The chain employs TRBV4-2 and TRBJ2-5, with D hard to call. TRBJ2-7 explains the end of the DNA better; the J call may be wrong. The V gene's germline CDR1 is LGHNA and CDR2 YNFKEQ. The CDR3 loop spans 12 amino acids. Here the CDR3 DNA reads TGTGCCAGCAGCCAAGATACTACCGAGCAGTACTTC. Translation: CASSQDTTEQYF.

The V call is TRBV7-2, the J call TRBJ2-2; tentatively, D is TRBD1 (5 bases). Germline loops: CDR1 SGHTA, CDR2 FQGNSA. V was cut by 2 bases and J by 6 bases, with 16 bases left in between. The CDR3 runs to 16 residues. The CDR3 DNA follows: TGTGCCAGCAGCTTAAAGGCAGGGCTCGGAGCCGGGGAGCTGTTTTTT. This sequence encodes CASSLKAGLGAGELFF.

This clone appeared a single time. The CDR3 spells CASRQGFEEKLFF. In DNA form, the CDR3 reads TGTGCCAGCAGGCAGGGGTTTGAAGAAAAACTGTTTTTT. The chain uses TRBV2 and TRBJ1-4, with D possibly being TRBD1 (6 bases). The CDR3 is made up of 13 amino acids. Trimming left V 6 bases short and J 8 bases short, with 13 bases between. Germline V gene lookup returns CDR1 SNHLY and CDR2 FYNNEI.

The CDR3, as DNA: TGTGCCAGCTCACCTGACAGGGGTGAAGCTTTCTTT. It is translated as CASSPDRGEAFF. The chain combines TRBV18 with TRBJ1-1; TRBD1 matches at 8 bases. The CDR3 is made up of 12 amino acids. The V gene end was trimmed by 3 bases and the J gene end by 7 bases; junction bases not matched to a gene: 1. Germline assignment: CDR1 KGHSH and CDR2 LQKENI.

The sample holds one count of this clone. The CDR3 protein is CASSTLAGVADTQYF. For the CDR3, the DNA is TGTGCCAGTAGTACGCTAGCGGGGGTCGCAGATACGCAGTATTTT. This rearrangement joins TRBV19 to TRBJ2-3; 10 bases fit TRBD2. This CDR3 region has 15 residues. The germline CDR1 and CDR2 sequences are LNHDA and SQIVND (reference sequence). With 4 bases clipped from V and 4 bases from J, the junction kept 5 bases outside the gene matches.

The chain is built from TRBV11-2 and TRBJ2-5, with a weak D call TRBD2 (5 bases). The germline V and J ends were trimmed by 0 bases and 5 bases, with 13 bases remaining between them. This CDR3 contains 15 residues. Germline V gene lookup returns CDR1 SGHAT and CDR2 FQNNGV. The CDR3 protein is CASSLDRRGWETQYF. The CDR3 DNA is TGTGCCAGCAGCTTAGATCGTCGGGGTTGGGAGACCCAGTACTTC.

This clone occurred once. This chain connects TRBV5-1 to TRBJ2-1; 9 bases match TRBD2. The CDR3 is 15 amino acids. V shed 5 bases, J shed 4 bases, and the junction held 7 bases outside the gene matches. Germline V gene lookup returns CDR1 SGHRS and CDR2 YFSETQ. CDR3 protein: CASRSTSGNYNEQFF. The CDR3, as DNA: TGCGCCAGCAGATCGACTAGCGGAAATTACAATGAGCAGTTCTTC.

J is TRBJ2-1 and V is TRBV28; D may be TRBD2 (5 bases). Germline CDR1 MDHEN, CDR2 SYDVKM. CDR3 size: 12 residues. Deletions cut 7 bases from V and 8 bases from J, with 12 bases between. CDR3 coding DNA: TGTGCCAGCATAGGCGCCGGGGATGAGCAGTTCTTC. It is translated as CASIGAGDEQFF.

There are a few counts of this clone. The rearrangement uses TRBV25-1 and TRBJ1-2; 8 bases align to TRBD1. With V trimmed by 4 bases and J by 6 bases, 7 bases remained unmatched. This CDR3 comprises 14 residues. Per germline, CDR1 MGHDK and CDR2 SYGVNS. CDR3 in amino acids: CASSVPGQAHGYTF. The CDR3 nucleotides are TGTGCCAGCAGTGTACCGGGACAGGCTCATGGCTACACCTTC.

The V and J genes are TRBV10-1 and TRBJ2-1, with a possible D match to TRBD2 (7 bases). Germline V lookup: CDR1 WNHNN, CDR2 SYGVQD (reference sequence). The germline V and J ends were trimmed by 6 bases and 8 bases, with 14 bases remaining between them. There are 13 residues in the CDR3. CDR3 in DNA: TGCGCCAGCAGGGGGGGGGCGCGGGATGAGCAGTTCTTC. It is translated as CASRGGARDEQFF.

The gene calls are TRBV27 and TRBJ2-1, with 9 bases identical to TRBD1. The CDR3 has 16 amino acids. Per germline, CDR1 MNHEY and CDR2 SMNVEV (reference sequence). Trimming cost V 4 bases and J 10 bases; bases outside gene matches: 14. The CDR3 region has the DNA TGTGCCAGCAGTTCATTACCGGGACAGGGTCGGTTGGAGCAGTTCTTC. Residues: CASSSLPGQGRLEQFF.

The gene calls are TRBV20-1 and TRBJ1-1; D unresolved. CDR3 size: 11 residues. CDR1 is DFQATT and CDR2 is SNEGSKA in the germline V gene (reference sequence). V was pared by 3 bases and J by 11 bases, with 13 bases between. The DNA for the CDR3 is TGCAGTGCTAGTGACAACTTTGAGGCTTTCTTT. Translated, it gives CSASDNFEAFF.